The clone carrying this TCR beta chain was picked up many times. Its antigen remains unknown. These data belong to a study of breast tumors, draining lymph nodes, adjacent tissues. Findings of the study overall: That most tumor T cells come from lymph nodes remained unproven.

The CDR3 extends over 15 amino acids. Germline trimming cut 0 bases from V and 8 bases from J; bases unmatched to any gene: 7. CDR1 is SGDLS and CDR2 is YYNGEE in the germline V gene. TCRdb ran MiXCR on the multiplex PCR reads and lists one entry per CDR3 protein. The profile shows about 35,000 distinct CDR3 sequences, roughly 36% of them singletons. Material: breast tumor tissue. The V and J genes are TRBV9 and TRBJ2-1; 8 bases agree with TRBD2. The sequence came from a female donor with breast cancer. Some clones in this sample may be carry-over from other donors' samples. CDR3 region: CASSVELAVWDEQFF. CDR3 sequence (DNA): TGTGCCAGCAGCGTAGAACTAGCGGTGTGGGATGAGCAGTTCTTC. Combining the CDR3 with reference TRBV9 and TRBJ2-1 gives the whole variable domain DSGVTQTPKHLITATGQRVTLRCSPRSGDLSVYWYQQSLDQGLQFLIQYYNGEERAKGNILERFSAQQFPDLHSELNLSSLELGDSALYFCASSVELAVWDEQFFGPGTRLTVL.